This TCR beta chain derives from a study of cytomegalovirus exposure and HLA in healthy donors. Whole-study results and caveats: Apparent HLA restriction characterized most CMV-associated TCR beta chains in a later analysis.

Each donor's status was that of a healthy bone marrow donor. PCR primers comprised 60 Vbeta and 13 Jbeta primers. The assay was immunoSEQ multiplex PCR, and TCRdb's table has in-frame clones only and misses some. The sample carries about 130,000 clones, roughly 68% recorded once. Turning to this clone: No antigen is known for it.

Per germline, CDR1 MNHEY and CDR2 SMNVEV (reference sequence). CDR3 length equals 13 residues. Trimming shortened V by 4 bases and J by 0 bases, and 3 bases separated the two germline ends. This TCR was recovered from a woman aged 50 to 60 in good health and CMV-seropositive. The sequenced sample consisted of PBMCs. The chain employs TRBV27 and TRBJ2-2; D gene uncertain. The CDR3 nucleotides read TGTGCCAGCAGTTCCGCGAACACCGGGGAGCTGTTTTTT. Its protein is CASSSANTGELFF.